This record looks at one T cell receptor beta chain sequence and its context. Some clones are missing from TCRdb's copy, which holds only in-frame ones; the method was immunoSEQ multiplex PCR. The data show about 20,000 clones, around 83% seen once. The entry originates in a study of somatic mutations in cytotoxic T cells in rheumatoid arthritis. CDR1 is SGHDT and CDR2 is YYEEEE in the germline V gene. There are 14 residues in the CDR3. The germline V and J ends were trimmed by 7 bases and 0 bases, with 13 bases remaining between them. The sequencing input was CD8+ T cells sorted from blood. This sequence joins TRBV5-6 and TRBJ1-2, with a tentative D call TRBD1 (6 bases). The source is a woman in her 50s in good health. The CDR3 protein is CASGLGATNYGYTF. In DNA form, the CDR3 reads TGTGCCAGCGGTTTGGGGGCTACTAACTATGGCTACACCTTC.